The clone carrying this T cell receptor (beta chain) was counted between two and nine times. The sample belongs to a study of shared clonotypes between healthy human individuals. Over several immunoSEQ plates, each subset's genomic DNA was distributed in even portions. TCRdb's table, derived via immunoSEQ multiplex PCR, lists solely in-frame clones and lacks some. The data show about 120,000 clones, 55% to 80% seen once. The donors, healthy adults who were HIV-negative, had experienced no recent acute infections or vaccinations. The TCR originated in a woman in her 30s in good health. Sequencing was performed on memory CD8+ T cells sorted from blood. Subset: CD45RO+ cells pooled with CCR7-negative TemRA cells.

CDR3 sequence: CASSLFHSVYNEQFF. The DNA of the CDR3 is TGTGCCAGCAGTTTATTCCACTCCGTCTACAATGAGCAGTTCTTC. The chain joins TRBV27 to TRBJ2-1, with unresolved D. This CDR3 has 15 residues. Trimming stripped 1 base from V and 3 bases from J, with 10 bases between. Germline values: CDR1 MNHEY, CDR2 SMNVEV (reference sequence).